A single sample is the source of the 15 T cell receptor beta chains below, sequenced in a study of glioma-infiltrating T cells after dendritic cell vaccination (dated by TCRdb to the mid-2010s). Libraries came from the immunoSEQ multiplex PCR assay. TCRdb took this table from immuneACCESS and kept in-frame rearrangements with V and J called. Such tables lack part of the clones; where checked against another copy, unresolved V genes explain under half of the gap, and the rest is unexplained. Here the sample has 95,000 to 110,000 clones; roughly four fifths occur a single time. The ten largest clones capture roughly 12% of the sample. Sequenced here: blood, sampled before dendritic cell vaccination. These receptor sequences come from a human donor with glioblastoma.

V is TRBV7-2 and J is TRBJ2-2, with 9 bases fitting TRBD2. CDR3 length: 17 residues. The germline V gene has CDR1 SGHTA and CDR2 FQGNSA. Trimming removed 1 base from V and 3 bases from J; junction bases left unmatched: 6. The CDR3 DNA sequence: TGTGCCAGCAGCTTAGTTGCGCGGGGGGGAGACACCGGGGAGCTGTTTTTT. Protein sequence: CASSLVARGGDTGELFF.

V gene TRBV19 combines with J gene TRBJ1-2; D unresolved. Between the trimmed V and J ends, which lost 3 bases and 4 bases, there was a span of 9 bases. This CDR3 has 13 amino acids. The germline V gene encodes CDR1 LNHDA and CDR2 SQIVND (reference sequence). CDR3 amino acids: CASSIVRVYGYTF. DNA for the CDR3: TGTGCCAGTAGTATTGTTCGAGTCTATGGCTACACCTTC.

The chain is built from TRBV19 and TRBJ2-5; 7 bases align to TRBD1. TRBJ2-7 matches the DNA end more closely, so the J call is doubtful. This CDR3 has 15 amino acids. Germline V CDR1 and CDR2: LNHDA, SQIVND (reference sequence). CDR3 sequence (DNA): TGTGCCAGTAGGAGTCAGGGGGAAGGCTCCTACGAGCAGTACTTC. As protein: CASRSQGEGSYEQYF.

The CDR3 DNA sequence: TGTGCCAGCAGTTACTCTGCAGGGGCGGACACTGAAGCTTTCTTT. Residues: CASSYSAGADTEAFF. The V call is TRBV6-6, the J call TRBJ1-1, with D perhaps matching TRBD1 (6 bases). The CDR3 is 15 amino acids. The V gene's germline CDR1 is MNHNY and CDR2 SVGAGI (reference sequence). V dropped 0 bases and J dropped 3 bases, with 11 bases sitting between them.

The chain has TRBV28 and TRBJ2-5; 11 bases map to TRBD2. V trimming: 4 bases; J trimming: 5 bases; junction bases outside the gene matches: 15. The CDR3 is 18 residues long. Germline CDR1 is MDHEN and CDR2 is SYDVKM. CDR3 protein: CASSSQVLAGDAIETQYF. The CDR3 DNA sequence: TGTGCCAGCAGTTCCCAAGTACTAGCGGGGGATGCAATCGAGACCCAGTACTTC. The whole variable domain, filled in from reference TRBV28 and TRBJ2-5, reads DVKVTQSSRYLVKRTGEKVFLECVQDMDHENMFWYRQDPGLGLRLIYFSYDVKMKEKGDIPEGYSVSREKKERFSLILESASTNQTSMYLCASSSQVLAGDAIETQYFGPGTRLLVL.

This chain joins TRBV5-1 and TRBJ1-6; a possible D gene is TRBD1 (6 bases). Germline V lookup: CDR1 SGHRS, CDR2 YFSETQ. This CDR3 spans 15 amino acids. Trimming took off 0 bases at V and 7 bases at J, with 11 bases between the two ends. CDR3 coding DNA: TGCGCCAGCAGCTTGGTTCAGGGGTACAATTCACCCCTCCACTTT. This codes for CASSLVQGYNSPLHF.

This chain joins TRBV19 and TRBJ2-7; 10 bases match TRBD1. The V and J ends lost 7 bases and 3 bases, in that order; junction bases with no gene match: 9. CDR1 is LNHDA and CDR2 is SQIVND in the germline V gene (reference sequence). There are 15 residues in the CDR3. For the CDR3, the DNA is TGTGCCAGTACCACCTCACGGACAGGGGGCTACGAGCAGTACTTC. It encodes CASTTSRTGGYEQYF.

This clone was detected only once. The chain combines TRBV30 with TRBJ2-7; D possibly corresponds to TRBD2 (5 bases). From germline, CDR1 is GTSNPN and CDR2 SVGIG (reference sequence). The CDR3 runs to 14 residues. V lost 7 bases and J lost 2, with 18 bases in between. The CDR3 DNA follows: TGTGCCTCTCGGAGGCGGCGTCCCCCCTACGAGCAGTACTTC. Amino acids: CASRRRRPPYEQYF.

The chain recombines TRBV21-1 with TRBJ2-4; the D call in the table, TRBD2, was not verified against the DNA. TRBV21-1 is deemed a pseudogene. This CDR3 has 16 amino acids. As DNA, the CDR3 is TGTGCCAGCAGCGAGGGGCGGGGGGTAGCCAAAAACATTCAGTACTTC. Its protein product is CASSEGRGVAKNIQYF.

The rearrangement uses TRBV11-2 and TRBJ2-3; D remains ambiguous. Per the germline V gene, CDR1 is SGHAT and CDR2 is FQNNGV. The CDR3 covers 14 residues. Trimming pared 1 base from V and 4 bases from J, leaving 9 bases between. CDR3 DNA sequence: TGTGCCAGCAGCTTAGTCGAGTCCTCAGATACGCAGTATTTT. Protein sequence: CASSLVESSDTQYF.

The chain's CDR3 is CATTSRDRGVTEAFF. For the CDR3, the DNA is TGTGCCACCACCAGCCGGGACAGGGGGGTCACTGAAGCTTTCTTT. The gene calls are TRBV7-9 and TRBJ1-1; 11 bases are shared with TRBD1. V shed 10 bases and J 4 bases; nucleotides not matched to a gene: 11. Germline values: CDR1 SEHNR, CDR2 FQNEAQ (reference sequence). The length of the CDR3 is 15 residues. Drawing the rest from reference TRBV7-9 and TRBJ1-1, the complete variable domain is DTGVSQNPRHKITKRGQNVTFRCDPISEHNRLYWYRQTLGQGPEFLTYFQNEAQLEKSRLLSDRFSAERPKGSFSTLEIQRTEQGDSAMYLCATTSRDRGVTEAFFGQGTRLTVV.

The V call is TRBV18, the J call TRBJ2-7, with D tentatively TRBD1 (6 bases). V dropped 3 bases and J dropped 3 bases, with 12 bases sitting between them. The CDR3 consists of 14 residues. Germline lookup yields CDR1 KGHSH and CDR2 LQKENI. The CDR3 spells CASSPLGAFYEQYF. DNA of the CDR3: TGTGCCAGCTCACCTCTGGGGGCCTTCTACGAGCAGTACTTC.

The rearrangement joins TRBV4-3 to TRBJ1-1, with 9 bases identical to TRBD1. The CDR3 consists of 15 residues. After removal of 4 bases from V and 3 bases from J, the junction contained 6 bases not matched to a gene. Germline V CDR1 and CDR2: LGHNA, YSLEER. CDR3 DNA: TGCGCCAGCAGCCCGGGACAGGGAATAGACACTGAAGCTTTCTTT. It codes for CASSPGQGIDTEAFF.

This rearrangement joins TRBV6-1 to TRBJ2-3; D not resolved. The CDR3 consists of 14 residues. Germline values: CDR1 MNHNS, CDR2 SASEGT. V was pared by 7 bases and J by 2 bases, with 13 bases between. The CDR3 here is CASNSEPLTDTQYF. Here the CDR3 DNA reads TGTGCCAGCAATTCAGAACCTCTCACAGATACGCAGTATTTT.

V usage is TRBV10-1 and J usage is TRBJ2-3; 7 nucleotides line up with TRBD2. The germline V gene encodes CDR1 WNHNN and CDR2 SYGVQD (reference sequence). The CDR3 length is 12 residues. With V trimmed by 8 bases and J by 3 bases, 2 bases remained unmatched. The DNA of the CDR3 is TGCGCCAGCGCGGGGGTTACAGATACGCAGTATTTT. Translation: CASAGVTDTQYF.